In this sample, the clone carrying this TCR beta chain turned up a few times. Its antigen is undetermined. A second PCR, run for about 7 to 11 cycles, used a sample-barcoded 5' primer plus a J-beta primer mix. TCRdb called the 5' RACE reads again in MiXCR, with one record for every CDR3 protein. The sample has a few hundred thousand distinct CDR3 sequences; 25% to 30% are singletons. Germline CDR1 reads MNHEY; CDR2 reads SVGEGT. Trimming removed 2 bases from V and 2 bases from J, with 13 bases in between. This CDR3 has 16 residues. The sample is drawn from a study of blood T cells in healthy people across ages. Study outcomes and limitations: Donor CMV infection status was unknown, possibly confounding age-related changes in expanded clonotypes. Higher diversity, along with more naive CD4+ cells, distinguished long-lived donors from aged donors. Naive T cell percentage by flow cytometry tracked strongly with beta diversity.

This chain connects TRBV6-2 or TRBV6-3 to TRBJ1-5; perhaps TRBD1 as D (6 bases). The sequenced material came from blood. The TCR originated in a woman in her 70s in good health. The CDR3 is CASSYPQGPGNQPQHF. The CDR3 coding sequence is TGTGCCAGCAGTTACCCACAGGGCCCGGGCAATCAGCCCCAGCATTTT.